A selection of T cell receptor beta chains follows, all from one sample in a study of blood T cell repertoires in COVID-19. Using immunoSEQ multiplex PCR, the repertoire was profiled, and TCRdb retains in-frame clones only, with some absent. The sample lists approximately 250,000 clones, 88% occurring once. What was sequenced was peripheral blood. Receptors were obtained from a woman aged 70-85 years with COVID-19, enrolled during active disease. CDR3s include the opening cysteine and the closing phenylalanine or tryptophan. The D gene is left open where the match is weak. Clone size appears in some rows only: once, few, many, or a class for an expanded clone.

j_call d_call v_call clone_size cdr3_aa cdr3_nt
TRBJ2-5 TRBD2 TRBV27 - CASSSLAGEETQYF TGTGCCAGCAGTTCGTTAGCGGGAGAGGAGACCCAGTACTTC
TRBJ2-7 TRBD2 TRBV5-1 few CASRTGGTSSYEQYF TGCGCCAGCAGAACTGGTGGGACTAGCTCCTACGAGCAGTACTTC
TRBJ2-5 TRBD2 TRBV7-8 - CASSPGTSGRETQYF TGTGCCAGCAGCCCCGGGACTAGCGGGAGAGAGACCCAGTACTTC
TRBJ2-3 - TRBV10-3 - CAISESFDLSDTQYF TGTGCCATCAGTGAGTCGTTCGACTTATCAGATACGCAGTATTTT
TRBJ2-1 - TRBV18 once CASSPQETDYNEQFF TGTGCCAGCTCACCACAGGAGACAGACTACAATGAGCAGTTCTTC
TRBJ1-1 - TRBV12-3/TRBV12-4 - CASSLVQNTEAFF TGTGCCAGCAGTTTGGTACAGAACACTGAAGCTTTCTTT
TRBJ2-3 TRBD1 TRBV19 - CASSILTGSRDTQYF TGTGCCAGTAGTATCCTGACAGGGTCAAGAGATACGCAGTATTTT
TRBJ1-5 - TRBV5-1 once CASSLGTPYSNQPQHF TGCGCCAGCAGCTTAGGGACACCTTATAGCAATCAGCCCCAGCATTTT
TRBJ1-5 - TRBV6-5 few CASRGVGLGNQPQHF TGTGCCAGCAGAGGGGTGGGACTGGGCAATCAGCCCCAGCATTTT
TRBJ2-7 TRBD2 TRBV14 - CASSQELVAGGDEQYF TGTGCCAGCAGCCAAGAGTTAGTAGCGGGAGGTGACGAGCAGTACTTC
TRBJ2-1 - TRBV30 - CAWRSDLANEQFF TGTGCCTGGAGAAGCGACTTAGCCAATGAGCAGTTCTTC
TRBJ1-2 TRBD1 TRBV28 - CASSARGQGDYGYTF TGTGCCAGCAGTGCCCGTGGACAGGGGGACTACGGCTACACCTTC
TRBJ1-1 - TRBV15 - CATSSLVNTEAFF TGTGCCACCAGCAGTTTAGTGAACACTGAAGCTTTCTTT
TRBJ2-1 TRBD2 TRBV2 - CASSEGRGGYNEQFF TGTGCCAGCAGTGAAGGGCGGGGAGGGTACAATGAGCAGTTCTTC
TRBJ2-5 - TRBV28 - CASTLRTTMRETQYF TGTGCCAGCACCCTCCGGACTACCATGCGGGAGACCCAGTACTTC
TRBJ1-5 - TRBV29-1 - CSVGGDNQPQHF TGCAGCGTCGGGGGGGACAATCAGCCCCAGCATTTT
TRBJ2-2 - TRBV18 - CASSPPTGLNTGELFF TGTGCCAGCTCACCACCTACGGGGTTGAACACCGGGGAGCTGTTTTTT
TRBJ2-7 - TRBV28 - CASSNAYSEEQYF TGTGCCAGCAGCAACGCCTATTCTGAGGAGCAGTACTTC
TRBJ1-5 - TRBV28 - CASSQGRNQPQHF TGTGCCAGCAGTCAGGGAAGAAATCAGCCCCAGCATTTT
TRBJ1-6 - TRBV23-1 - CASSQSMPGERNSPLHF TGCGCCAGCAGTCAATCGATGCCAGGGGAACGCAATTCACCCCTCCACTTT
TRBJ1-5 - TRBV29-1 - CSVVEGSDNQPQHF TGCAGCGTTGTCGAGGGCAGCGACAATCAGCCCCAGCATTTT
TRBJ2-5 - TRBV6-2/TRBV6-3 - CASSYGRERRQETQYF TGTGCCAGCAGTTACGGGCGGGAACGCCGTCAAGAGACCCAGTACTTC
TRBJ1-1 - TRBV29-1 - CSVGAGTGNTEAFF TGCAGCGTGGGGGCTGGCACCGGGAACACTGAAGCTTTCTTT
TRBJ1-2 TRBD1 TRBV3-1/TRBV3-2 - CASSQGGQGAYGYTF TGTGCCAGCAGCCAAGGTGGACAGGGGGCCTATGGCTACACCTTC
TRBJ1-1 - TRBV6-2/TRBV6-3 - CASSYTGNTEAFF TGTGCCAGCAGTTACACGGGGAACACTGAAGCTTTCTTT
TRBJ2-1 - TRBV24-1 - CATSDLGVYPEQFF TGTGCCACCAGTGATTTAGGGGTTTATCCTGAGCAGTTCTTC
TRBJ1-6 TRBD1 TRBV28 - CASSIRDRVWTPLHF TGTGCCAGCAGTATCCGGGACAGGGTATGGACACCCCTCCACTTT
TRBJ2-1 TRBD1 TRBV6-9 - CASSYRDRGLNEQFF TGTGCCAGCAGTTATAGGGACAGGGGGCTGAATGAGCAGTTCTTC
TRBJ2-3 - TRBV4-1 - CASSRQVMGDTQYF TGCGCCAGCAGCCGACAAGTTATGGGAGATACGCAGTATTTT
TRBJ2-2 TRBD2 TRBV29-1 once CSVALTSGFTGELFF TGCAGCGTCGCCCTTACTAGCGGATTTACCGGGGAGCTGTTTTTT
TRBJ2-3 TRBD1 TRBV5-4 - CASSLRTGGATDTQYF TGTGCCAGCAGCTTGCGAACAGGGGGCGCAACAGATACGCAGTATTTT
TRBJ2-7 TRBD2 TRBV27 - CASRLAGPYEQYF TGTGCCAGCAGACTAGCGGGACCATACGAGCAGTACTTC
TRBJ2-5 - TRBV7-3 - CASSWTAQETQYF TGTGCCAGCAGCTGGACAGCGCAAGAGACCCAGTACTTC
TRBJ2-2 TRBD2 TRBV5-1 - CASSFLLAGGVGELFF TGCGCCAGCAGCTTTCTCCTAGCGGGAGGGGTCGGGGAGCTGTTTTTT
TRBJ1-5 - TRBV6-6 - CASGTVSNQPQHF TGTGCCAGCGGTACGGTTAGCAATCAGCCCCAGCATTTT